This record covers a single T cell receptor beta chain. This clone was recorded once. It lacks a known antigen. Per-base quality was not reported, and no clone a single base away is much larger than it. The treatment or condition label, read with the paper, signifies: around 19 received Ad26.COV2.S at low or high dose, single or two shots; 5 received placebo; per-sample allocation not given. Repertoires of vaccine and placebo recipients were sequenced from samples taken on day 63 after the first injection. Between 29 July and 7 August 2020, Cohort 1b enrolled 25 adults aged 18-55 years at one site in Boston, USA. Ad26.COV2.S was a replication-incompetent adenovirus type 26 vector expressing a prefusion-stabilized SARS-CoV-2 spike protein from the original Wuhan strain. The CDR3 starts with the cysteine, ends with the phenylalanine, and has 14 residues. Kept here is only the CDR3 DNA, which spans 42 bases and is read in frame from base 1.

The immunoSEQ Assay was the method used to sequence TCRbeta CDR3 regions. After extraction, genomic DNA underwent amplification by bias-controlled multiplex PCR, followed by high-throughput sequencing. The paper's data handling went like this. To quantify the absolute abundance of every unique TCRbeta CDR3 region, sequences were collapsed and filtered. T cell fraction was estimated by normalizing TCRbeta template counts to usable DNA, with usable DNA measured through amplification of reference genes found in all nucleated cells. Repertoire TCRs were annotated as SARS-CoV-2-specific when V gene, CDR3 amino acid sequence and J gene were exactly matched to a known reactive TCR set. MIRA supplied the reference SARS-CoV-2 TCR set, which was filtered for enrichment in COVID-19-positive ImmuneCODE repertoires so that public or cross-reactive TCRs were removed. Based on the MIRA antigens, annotated TCRs were further analysed at the level of specific ORF or position within ORF. Breadth was defined as the number of annotated unique rearrangements divided by the total number of unique productive rearrangements, and depth was defined as the summed frequency of the annotated unique rearrangements. Two-sided Wilcoxon rank-sum tests were applied when comparing TCR breadth between groups. Held by TCRdb, this immuneACCESS table contains in-frame sequences only and omits some clones. Under half of the omission traces to an unresolved V gene where checked; the cause of the rest is unknown. V, J and clone size were drawn from that table, and D and trimming were deduced from the DNA. A total of about 350,000 clones appear in this sample, around 88% of them only once. The ten largest clones take up about 10% of the sample.

The data were taken from a study of Ad26.COV2.S vaccination and SARS-CoV-2 variants (dated by TCRdb to 2020 to 2022). Regarding the research as a whole: Donors in the vaccine arm were drawn from COV1001, a multicentre, randomized, double-blind, placebo-controlled phase I-IIa trial testing Ad26.COV2.S in healthy adults. Ad26.COV2.S was administered intramuscularly at 5 x 10^10 or 1 x 10^11 viral particles, either as a single shot or as two shots given 56 days apart. TCRbeta repertoire sequencing was used to assess the specificity and breadth of SARS-CoV-2-reactive T cell receptors after Ad26.COV2.S vaccination. The TCR-sequenced set comprised about 32 samples: around 20 Ad26.COV2.S vaccine recipients, 5 placebo recipients and 8 SARS-CoV-2 convalescent individuals. Participants in the trial were split at random into five groups of five each, receiving low-dose or high-dose Ad26.COV2.S once or twice, or else placebo on both occasions. Investigators did not know the trial group allocation while performing experiments and assessing outcomes.

What the study reported, not specific to this receptor: Vaccine and placebo recipients had comparable non-spike TCR breadth, which fits with the vaccine containing only spike. Substantial breadth of spike-specific CD8+ and CD4+ T cell responses was reported after vaccination. The study was not powered to compare responses between vaccine doses or regimens. Ad26.COV2.S recipients had higher spike-specific TCR breadth than placebo recipients (P = 0.0014). It was noted by the authors that total T cell responses may have been underestimated by the TCR breadth and depth analyses.

The chain joins TRBV21-1 to TRBJ1-1; the table's D call, TRBD1, has no DNA check behind it. TRBV21-1 constitutes a pseudogene. The material sequenced was peripheral blood, taken in a trial of Ad26.COV2.S vaccine versus placebo. The TCR sequence derives from a person aged 18-65 years who received the Ad26.COV2.S COVID-19 vaccine or a placebo. The CDR3 region has the sequence CASSRETGGSEAFF. The DNA sequence is given as TGTGCCAGCAGCAGAGAGACAGGCGGCTCTGAAGCTTTCTTT.